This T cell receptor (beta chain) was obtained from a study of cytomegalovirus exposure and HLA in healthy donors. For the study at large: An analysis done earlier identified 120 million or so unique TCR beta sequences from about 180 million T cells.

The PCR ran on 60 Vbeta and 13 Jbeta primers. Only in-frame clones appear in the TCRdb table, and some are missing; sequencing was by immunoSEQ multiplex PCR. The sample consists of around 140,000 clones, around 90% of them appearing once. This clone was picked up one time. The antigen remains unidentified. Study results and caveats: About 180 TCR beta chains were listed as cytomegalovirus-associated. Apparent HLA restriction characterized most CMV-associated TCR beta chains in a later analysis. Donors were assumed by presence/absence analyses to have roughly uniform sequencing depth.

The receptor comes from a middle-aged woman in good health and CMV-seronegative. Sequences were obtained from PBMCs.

CDR3 nucleotide sequence: TGCGCCAGCAGCTTGGGGGTCGGGCAGGGCTATGGCTACACCTTC. Protein sequence: CASSLGVGQGYGYTF. The gene calls are TRBV5-1 and TRBJ1-2; tentatively, D is TRBD1 (5 bases). The V end lost 0 bases, the J end lost 4 bases, and 13 bases lay between the germline ends. The CDR3 sequence is 15 residues long. The germline V gene encodes CDR1 SGHRS and CDR2 YFSETQ.